In its sample, the clone carrying this T cell receptor (beta chain) was seen once. This specimen comes from a study of blood T cell repertoires in COVID-19. Across the study: PBMCs, B-cell-depleted T cells, or T cells were the source of the cDNA or gDNA that made up the material.

Source study methods: Scientists estimated how many nucleated cells there were by amplifying reference gene primers. The data were produced by immunoSEQ multiplex PCR, yet TCRdb's version contains in-frame clones alone and is incomplete. V, J and clone size reflect that table, while D and trimming were determined from the DNA. The sample has about 260,000 clones, around 90% seen once. CDR1 and CDR2 (germline): MNHGY, SAAAGT. The V end lost 7 bases, the J end lost 3 bases, and 18 bases lay between the germline ends. The CDR3 totals 15 residues. The rearrangement links TRBV6-8 to TRBJ1-1; TRBD1 might be the D (6 bases). Sequenced sample: peripheral blood. The sequence was obtained from a woman aged 45-65 years who had recovered from COVID-19. The CDR3 DNA reads TGTGCCAGCATGCGGGGGGCGGAAGGGGACACTGAAGCTTTCTTT. Its translation: CASMRGAEGDTEAFF.